Listed here are 7 T cell receptor beta chains from one sample, sequenced in a study of blood T cell repertoires in COVID-19. Method: immunoSEQ multiplex PCR; TCRdb's copy keeps in-frame clones and lacks some. The sample has approximately 33,000 clones; around 73% are singletons. Sequencing was done on a sample of peripheral blood. Source of these receptors: a man between 70 and 80 years old with acute or convalescent COVID-19.

The chain combines TRBV2 with TRBJ2-1, with D possibly being TRBD1 (5 bases). Trimming removed 3 bases from V and 4 bases from J, with 13 bases in between. Germline values: CDR1 SNHLY, CDR2 FYNNEI. This CDR3 spans 15 amino acids. For the CDR3, the DNA is TGTGCCAGCAGTGATGGGGCAGTTTCTTACAATGAGCAGTTCTTC. Translating it yields CASSDGAVSYNEQFF. The full variable domain, in which reference TRBV2 and TRBJ2-1 provide the parts outside the CDR3, is EPEVTQTPSHQVTQMGQEVILRCVPISNHLYFYWYRQILGQKVEFLVSFYNNEISEKSEIFDDQFSVERPDGSNFTLKIRSTKLEDSAMYFCASSDGAVSYNEQFFGPGTRLTVL.

CDR3 nucleotide sequence: TGTGCCAGTAGGGACAGTCACCGGGAGCTGTTTTTT. Protein: CASRDSHRELFF. V and J are TRBV19 and TRBJ2-2, with a weak D call TRBD1 (6 bases). With 6 bases removed from V and 9 bases from J, the gap between germline ends came to 11 bases. CDR1 is LNHDA, CDR2 SQIVND, per germline (reference sequence). This CDR3 contains 12 residues.

V is TRBV5-4 and J is TRBJ2-7, with 8 positions matching TRBD1. The germline V gene has CDR1 SGHNT and CDR2 YYREEE (reference sequence). The CDR3 has 14 amino acids. Germline trimming cut 3 bases from V and 3 bases from J; bases unmatched to any gene: 5. CDR3 nucleotides: TGTGCCAGCAGCTCAAGGACAGGGAGCTACGAGCAGTACTTC. Translated: CASSSRTGSYEQYF.

The V call is TRBV7-9, the J call TRBJ2-1, with D perhaps TRBD2 (6 bases). CDR1 and CDR2 from the germline V gene are SEHNR and FQNEAQ (reference sequence). V was clipped by 1 base and J by 5 bases, with 15 bases between them. There are 16 residues in the CDR3. CDR3 amino acids: CASSLVGSGVHNEQFF. CDR3 coding DNA: TGTGCCAGCAGCTTAGTCGGTAGCGGCGTACACAATGAGCAGTTCTTC.

The chain is built from TRBV7-9 and TRBJ1-5; D not certain. The germline CDR1 and CDR2 sequences are SEHNR and FQNEAQ (reference sequence). There are 12 residues in the CDR3. Trimming shortened V by 3 bases and J by 10 bases, and 10 bases separated the two germline ends. The CDR3 region is CASSLADRPQHF. The CDR3 DNA sequence: TGTGCCAGCAGCTTGGCTGATCGACCCCAGCATTTT.

This sequence joins TRBV4-1 and TRBJ1-3; TRBD1 agrees at 9 bases. Trimming cost V 1 base and J 0 bases; bases outside gene matches: 4. Germline V lookup: CDR1 MGHRA, CDR2 YSYEKL. This CDR3 has 17 amino acids. CDR3 residues: CASSQAGQGTSGNTIYF. The DNA for the CDR3 is TGCGCCAGCAGCCAAGCTGGACAGGGGACCTCTGGAAACACCATATATTTT.

The chain couples TRBV6-5 to TRBJ1-2, with D maybe TRBD1 (5 bases). The CDR3 extends over 12 amino acids. Germline CDR1 reads MNHEY; CDR2 reads SVGAGI. Deletions cut 4 bases from V and 6 bases from J, with 9 bases between. The CDR3: CASSFQGHGYTF. The CDR3 bases are TGTGCCAGCAGTTTCCAGGGCCATGGCTACACCTTC.